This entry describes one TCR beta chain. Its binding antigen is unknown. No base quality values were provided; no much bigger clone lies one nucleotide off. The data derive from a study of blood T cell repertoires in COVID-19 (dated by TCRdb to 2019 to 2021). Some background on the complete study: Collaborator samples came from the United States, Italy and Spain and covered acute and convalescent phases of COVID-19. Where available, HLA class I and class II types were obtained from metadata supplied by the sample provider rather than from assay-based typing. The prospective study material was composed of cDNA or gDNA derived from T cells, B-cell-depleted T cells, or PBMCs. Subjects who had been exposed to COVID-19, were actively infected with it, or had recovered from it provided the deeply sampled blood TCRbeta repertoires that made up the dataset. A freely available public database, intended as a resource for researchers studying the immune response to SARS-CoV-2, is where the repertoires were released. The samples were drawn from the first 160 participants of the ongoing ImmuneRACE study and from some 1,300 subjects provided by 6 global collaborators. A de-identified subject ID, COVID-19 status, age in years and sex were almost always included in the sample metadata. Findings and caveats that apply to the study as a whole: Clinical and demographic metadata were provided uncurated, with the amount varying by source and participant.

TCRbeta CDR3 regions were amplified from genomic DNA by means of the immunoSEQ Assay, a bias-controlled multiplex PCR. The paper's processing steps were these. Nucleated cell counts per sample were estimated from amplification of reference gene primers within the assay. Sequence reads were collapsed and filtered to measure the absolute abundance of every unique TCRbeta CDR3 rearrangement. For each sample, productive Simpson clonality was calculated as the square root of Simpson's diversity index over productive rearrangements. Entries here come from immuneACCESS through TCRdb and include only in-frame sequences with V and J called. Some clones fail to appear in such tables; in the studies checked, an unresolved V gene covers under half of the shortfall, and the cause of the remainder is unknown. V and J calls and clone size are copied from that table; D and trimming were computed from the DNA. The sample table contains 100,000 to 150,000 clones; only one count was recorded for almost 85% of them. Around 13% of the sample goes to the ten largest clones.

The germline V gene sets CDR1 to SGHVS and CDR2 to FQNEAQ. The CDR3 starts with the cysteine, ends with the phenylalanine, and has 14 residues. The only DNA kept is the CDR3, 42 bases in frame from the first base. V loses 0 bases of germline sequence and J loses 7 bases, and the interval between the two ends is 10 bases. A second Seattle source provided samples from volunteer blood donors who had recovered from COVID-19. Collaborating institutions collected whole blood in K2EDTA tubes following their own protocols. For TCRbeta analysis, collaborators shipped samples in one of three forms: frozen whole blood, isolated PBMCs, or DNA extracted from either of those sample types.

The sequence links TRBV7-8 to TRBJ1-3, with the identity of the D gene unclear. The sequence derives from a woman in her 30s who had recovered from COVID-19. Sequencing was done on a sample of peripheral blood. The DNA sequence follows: TGTGCCAGCAGCTTAGCGGGTTCTAGCAACACCATATATTTT. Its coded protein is CASSLAGSSNTIYF.